This T cell receptor (beta chain) was documented in a study of naive and memory T cell subsets. The study, taken as a whole, reports: Over 90% of naive TCR sequences appeared only once after error correction, unlike memory subsets. From naive to CM, EM and EMRA, diversity decreased and Gini increased.

This clonotype appeared a few times. What it binds is unknown. From the second PCR step, alpha and beta chains were amplified apart. The beta constant-region primer was an equimolar mix of two oligonucleotides covering TRBC1 and TRBC2. Ligation attached a single-stranded oligonucleotide with a 12-nucleotide UMI and the SP2 primer to the cDNA 3' end. TCRdb used MiXCR to reprocess the UMI-ligation and nested PCR reads, holding one entry per CDR3 protein. The repertoire has 84,000 or so distinct CDR3 sequences, 7% to 8% of them found once; the top ten carry 1.5% to 2%. J gave up 3 bases and V 0 bases, and 10 bases lay outside the gene matches. The CDR3 extends over 18 amino acids. The germline V gene has CDR1 SGHTA and CDR2 FQGNSA.

The sample comprised central memory CD4+ T cells from blood. The TCR sequence derives from a human donor in good health. The rearrangement uses TRBV7-2 and TRBJ2-7; 11 bases agree with TRBD2. The DNA for the CDR3 is TGTGCCAGCAGCTTAGCTGGGACTAGCGGACAAAGGGGCTACGAGCAGTACTTC. It encodes CASSLAGTSGQRGYEQYF.